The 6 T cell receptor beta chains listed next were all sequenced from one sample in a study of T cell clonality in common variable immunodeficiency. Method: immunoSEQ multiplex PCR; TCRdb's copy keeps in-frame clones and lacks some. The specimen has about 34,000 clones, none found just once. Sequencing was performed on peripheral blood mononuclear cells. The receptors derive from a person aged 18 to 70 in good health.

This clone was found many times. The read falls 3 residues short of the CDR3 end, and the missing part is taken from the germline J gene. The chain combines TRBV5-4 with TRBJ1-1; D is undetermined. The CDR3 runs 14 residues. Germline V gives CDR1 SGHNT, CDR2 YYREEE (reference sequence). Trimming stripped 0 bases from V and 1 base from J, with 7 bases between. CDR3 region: CASSLDSGNTEAFF. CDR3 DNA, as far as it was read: TGTGCCAGCAGCTTGGATTCGGGGAACACTGAA. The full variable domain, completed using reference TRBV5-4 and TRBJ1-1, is ETGVTQSPTHLIKTRGQQVTLRCSSQSGHNTVSWYQQALGQGPQFIFQYYREEENGRGNFPPRFSGLQFPNYSSELNVNALELDDSALYLCASSLDSGNTEAFFGQGTRLTVV.

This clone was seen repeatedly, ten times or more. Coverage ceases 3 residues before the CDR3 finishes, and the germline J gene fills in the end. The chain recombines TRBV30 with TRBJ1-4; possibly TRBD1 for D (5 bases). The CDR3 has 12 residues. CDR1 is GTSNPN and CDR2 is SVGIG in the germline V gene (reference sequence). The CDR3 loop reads CAWGGGGGKLFF. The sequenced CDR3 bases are TGTGCCTGGGGGGGAGGCGGGGGGAAA.

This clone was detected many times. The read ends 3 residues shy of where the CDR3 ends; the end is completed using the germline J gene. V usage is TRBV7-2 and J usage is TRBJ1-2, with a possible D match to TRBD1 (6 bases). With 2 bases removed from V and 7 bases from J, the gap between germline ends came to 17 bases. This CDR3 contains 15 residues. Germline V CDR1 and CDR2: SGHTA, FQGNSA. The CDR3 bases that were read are TGTGCCAGCAGCTTATCGGCAGGGGCTAGTGGTGGC. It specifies CASSLSAGASGG. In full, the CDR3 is CASSLSAGASGGYTF.

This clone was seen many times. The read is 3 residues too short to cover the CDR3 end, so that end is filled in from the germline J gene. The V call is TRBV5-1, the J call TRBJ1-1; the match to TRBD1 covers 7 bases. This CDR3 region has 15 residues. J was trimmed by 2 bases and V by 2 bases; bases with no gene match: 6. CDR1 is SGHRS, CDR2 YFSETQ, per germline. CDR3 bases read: TGCGCCAGCAGCTTCCGACAGGGAGGTAACACTGAA. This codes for CASSFRQGGNTE. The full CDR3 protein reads CASSFRQGGNTEAFF.

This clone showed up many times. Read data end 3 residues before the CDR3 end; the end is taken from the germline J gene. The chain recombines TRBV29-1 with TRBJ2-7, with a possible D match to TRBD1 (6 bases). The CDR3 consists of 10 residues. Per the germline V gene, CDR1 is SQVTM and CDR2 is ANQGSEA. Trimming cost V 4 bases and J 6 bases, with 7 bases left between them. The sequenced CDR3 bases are TGCAGCGTTGTACAGGGCGAG. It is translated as CSVVQGE. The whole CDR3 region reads CSVVQGEQYF.

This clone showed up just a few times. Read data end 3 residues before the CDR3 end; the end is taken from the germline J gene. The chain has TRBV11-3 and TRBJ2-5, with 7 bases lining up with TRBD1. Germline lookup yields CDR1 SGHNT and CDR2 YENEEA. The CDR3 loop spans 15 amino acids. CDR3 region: CASRLHGQDQETQYF. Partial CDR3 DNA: TGTGCAAGTCGCTTACATGGACAGGACCAAGAGACC.